Listed here are 4 T cell receptor beta chains from one sample, sequenced in a study of blood T cell repertoires in COVID-19. Some clones are missing from TCRdb's copy, which holds only in-frame ones; the method was immunoSEQ multiplex PCR. This repertoire shows 250,000 or so clones, around 82% found once; its top ten account for 4.7%. What was sequenced was peripheral blood. These receptors all come from a woman in her 70s with acute or convalescent COVID-19.

The chain couples TRBV28 to TRBJ1-3, with D perhaps matching TRBD1 (6 bases). V dropped 3 bases and J dropped 4 bases, with 13 bases sitting between them. CDR3 length: 15 residues. From germline, CDR1 is MDHEN and CDR2 SYDVKM. The CDR3 DNA is TGTGCCAGCAGTTTCGGACAGCGGACCGGAAACACCATATATTTT. It translates to CASSFGQRTGNTIYF.

The chain carries TRBV5-1 and TRBJ1-3, with unresolved D. The CDR3 totals 15 residues. The germline V gene encodes CDR1 SGHRS and CDR2 YFSETQ. V dropped 0 bases and J dropped 0 bases, with 7 bases sitting between them. The CDR3 coding sequence is TGCGCCAGCAGCTTGGGGCAGATCTCTGGAAACACCATATATTTT. Amino acid sequence: CASSLGQISGNTIYF.

This clone was detected once. This chain joins TRBV11-2 and TRBJ2-7, with D tentatively TRBD1 (6 bases). Per germline, CDR1 SGHAT and CDR2 FQNNGV. The length of the CDR3 is 14 residues. The germline V and J ends were trimmed by 3 bases and 0 bases, with 9 bases remaining between them. CDR3 residues: CASSFQQGSYEQYF. As DNA, the CDR3 is TGTGCCAGCAGCTTCCAACAGGGCTCCTACGAGCAGTACTTC.

J is TRBJ1-2 and V is TRBV6-5; 10 bases line up with TRBD1. In germline, CDR1 is MNHEY, CDR2 SVGAGI. The CDR3 covers 15 residues. Trimming at V came to 7 bases and at J to 4 bases, leaving 9 bases not matched to a gene. The CDR3 DNA sequence: TGTGCCAGCAAGCAAACCGGGACAGGGGTCTATGGCTACACCTTC. Its translation is CASKQTGTGVYGYTF.